The following is a T cell receptor (beta chain) sequence with its context. What antigen it recognizes has not been identified. Base quality data are lacking; no much larger clone is found one base away. This sample is part of a study of T cells in Graves' hyperthyroidism and ophthalmopathy (dated by TCRdb to the late 2010s). Regarding the study in general: Peripheral blood samples were taken at the time of initial diagnosis, prior to any treatment. In addition, the study compared T-cell repertoires in thyroid tissue and in blood from about 6 Graves' hyperthyroidism patients. The roughly 100 discovery patients were divided at random into training and test sets in a 7:3 ratio. A discovery cohort of around 100 patients, about 43 with Graves' ophthalmopathy and about 58 with stable Graves' hyperthyroidism, was used to find distinguishing TCR V-J signatures. Once sampling was done, hyperthyroidism patients were given methimazole at a starting dose of 30 mg daily, whereas ophthalmopathy patients were given high-dose intravenous methylprednisolone. The paper describes TCR Vbeta CDR3 sequencing of 120 to 150 peripheral blood samples, made up of 43 ophthalmopathy patients, roughly 75 hyperthyroidism patients and around 17 progressor patients. Prospective prediction of ophthalmopathy was tested in an independent validation cohort consisting of some 20 hyperthyroidism patients and some 15 patients who later progressed to ophthalmopathy.

The TCR beta CDR3 regions were amplified from RNA transcripts. The first round of RT-PCR for the TCR CDR3 was performed with the HTBI primer set and the Qiagen OneStep RT-PCR kit. Libraries were constructed in a second round of multiplex PCR, after which size selection and purification were carried out. Paired-end sequencing of the libraries was performed with 100 bp reads on an Illumina HiSeq2000. The paper's processing steps were these. Raw data were processed with SOAPnuke, discarding reads with adapters, uncalled bases, mean Phred below 15, or no exact constant-primer or identifier match. High-quality paired reads were merged using COPE v1.2.5, and each unique nucleotide sequence was defined as a clonotype. Clonotypes were aligned to IMGT TRBV, TRBD and TRBJ reference segments using MiTCR v1.1. Only V-J combinations with frequency above 0.0001, covering about 99% of repertoires, were analysed. A TCS score was defined as the ratio of F50 (clonal expansion) to E x V (chaos), with BLOSUM62-based TCRdist applied between CDR3 peptides within each V-J. Welch's t-statistics and random forest reduced roughly 530 V-J features to 13, which were used in a naive Bayes classifier (R e1071). The similarity between thyroid and blood repertoires was quantified using the Morisita-Horn index. TCRdb cleaned the public reads at Q25 with fastp, built clones with MiXCR and kept in-frame beta chains. Each CDR3 protein appears once, grouped with its most common genes and DNA. For this entry, the V and J calls and clone size follow TCRdb and not the study's own pipeline. The sample contains hundreds of thousands of distinct CDR3 sequences, more than 30% of them found a single time. Clones ranked in the top ten supply around 9.3% of the sample.

Stable Graves' hyperthyroidism was defined as the absence of progression to ophthalmopathy over 18 months of follow-up. Hyperthyroidism patients were newly diagnosed, with disease duration under 2 months, and aged 18 to 65 years. Exclusion was applied to patients with uncontrolled infections, other autoimmune diseases, pregnancy or lactation. Diagnoses relied on clinical symptoms, serum thyroxine and TRAb, thyroid ultrasound and orbital computed tomography. PBMCs were separated from 10 ml of fresh peripheral blood using Ficoll-Paque density gradient centrifugation. Total RNA was extracted with Trizol reagent, and quality was checked on an Agilent 2100 Bioanalyzer. The CDR3 runs 15 amino acids, cysteine and phenylalanine included. Just CDR3 DNA is preserved here, 45 bases in frame from base 1. The germline V gene specifies MGHRA as CDR1 and YSYEKL as CDR2. Clipping removes 4 bases from V and 5 bases from J, with 10 as the unmatched junction base count.

The investigation overall reported the following: In cross-validation, a model built on a 13 V-J signature told ophthalmopathy apart from stable hyperthyroidism with approximately 90% sensitivity and approximately 81% specificity, and in testing the same model reached 80%/75%. Most expanded thyroid clonotypes (frequency above 0.001) were also detected in blood, a finding suggesting that blood repertoires may reflect thyroid immune responses. Sample size was not statistically predetermined, and blinding of investigators to group allocation was not performed. In validation, the model predicted progression to ophthalmopathy with 65% to 71% sensitivity and about 72% specificity, a median of about 6 months before onset.

This receptor was taken from a man younger than 35 with Graves' hyperthyroidism. The sequenced material came from blood. The V and J segments used are TRBV4-1 and TRBJ2-5; TRBD1 aligns with 7 central bases. The CDR3: CASSPEGGFRETQYF. The bases read TGCGCCAGCAGCCCGGAAGGGGGCTTCCGGGAGACCCAGTACTTC.